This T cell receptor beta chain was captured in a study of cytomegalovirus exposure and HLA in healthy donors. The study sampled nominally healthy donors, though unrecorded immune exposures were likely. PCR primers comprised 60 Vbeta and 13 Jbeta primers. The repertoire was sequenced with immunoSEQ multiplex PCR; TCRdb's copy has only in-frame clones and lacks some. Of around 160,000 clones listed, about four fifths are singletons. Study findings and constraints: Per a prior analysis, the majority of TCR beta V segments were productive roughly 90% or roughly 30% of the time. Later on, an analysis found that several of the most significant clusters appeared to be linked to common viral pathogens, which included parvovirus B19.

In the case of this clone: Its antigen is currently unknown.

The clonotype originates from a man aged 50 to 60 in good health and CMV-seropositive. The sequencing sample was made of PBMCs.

The CDR3, as DNA: TGTGCCAGCAGTGTGGGGCAGGGGAACTACGAGCAGTACTTC. This gives the protein CASSVGQGNYEQYF. The genes are TRBV2 and TRBJ2-7, with D perhaps TRBD1 (6 bases). The CDR3 is 14 amino acids. V lost 4 bases and J 3 bases, leaving 13 bases between the germline ends. The V gene's germline CDR1 is SNHLY and CDR2 FYNNEI. Full variable domain (remainder filled in from reference TRBV2 and TRBJ2-7): EPEVTQTPSHQVTQMGQEVILRCVPISNHLYFYWYRQILGQKVEFLVSFYNNEISEKSEIFDDQFSVERPDGSNFTLKIRSTKLEDSAMYFCASSVGQGNYEQYFGPGTRLTVT.